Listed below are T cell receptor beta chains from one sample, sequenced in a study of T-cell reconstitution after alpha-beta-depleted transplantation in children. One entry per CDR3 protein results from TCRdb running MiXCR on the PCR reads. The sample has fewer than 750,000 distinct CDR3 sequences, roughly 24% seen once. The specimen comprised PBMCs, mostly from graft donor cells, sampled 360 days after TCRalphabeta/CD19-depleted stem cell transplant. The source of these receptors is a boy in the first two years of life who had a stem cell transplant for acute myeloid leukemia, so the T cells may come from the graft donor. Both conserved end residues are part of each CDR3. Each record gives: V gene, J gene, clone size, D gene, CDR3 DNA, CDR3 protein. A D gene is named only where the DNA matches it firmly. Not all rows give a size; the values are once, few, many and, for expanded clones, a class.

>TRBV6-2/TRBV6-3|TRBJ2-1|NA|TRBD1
TGTGCCAGCAGTTCCCTTGGACAGGGCACCACCTACAATGAGCAGTTCTTC
CASSSLGQGTTYNEQFF
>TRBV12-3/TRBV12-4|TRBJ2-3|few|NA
TGTGCCAGCAGTTTGGTAAACTCCGCGGATACGCAGTATTTT
CASSLVNSADTQYF
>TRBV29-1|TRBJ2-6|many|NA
TGCAGCTCTACTACCCCTGGGGCCAACGTCCTGACTTTC
CSSTTPGANVLTF
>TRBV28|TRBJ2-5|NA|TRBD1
TGTGCCAGCAGTTACGGACAGGGTCACCGGCAGACCCAGTACTTC
CASSYGQGHRQTQYF
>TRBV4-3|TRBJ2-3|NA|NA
TGCGCCAGCAGCCAGGATACAGGGAGGGGTACGCAGTATTTT
CASSQDTGRGTQYF
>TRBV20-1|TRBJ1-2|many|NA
TGCAGTGCTATTTGGGTTGACAACTATGGCTACACCTTC
CSAIWVDNYGYTF
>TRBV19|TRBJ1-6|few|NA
TGTGCCAGTAGTATGGCGGCAGACTTCTCCTATAATTCACCCCTCCACTTT
CASSMAADFSYNSPLHF
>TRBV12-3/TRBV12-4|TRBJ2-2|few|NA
TGTGCCAGCAGTTTAGATGGGCGGGGCAGGGCTTACACCGGGGAGCTGTTTTTT
CASSLDGRGRAYTGELFF
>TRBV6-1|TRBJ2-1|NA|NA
TGTGCCAGCAGTGAAGAATTTCTAGGGACAACCGCGTTCTTC
CASSEEFLGTTAFF
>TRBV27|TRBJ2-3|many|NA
TGTGCCAGCAGTTTAAAGGGGCGCACAGATACGCAGTATTTT
CASSLKGRTDTQYF
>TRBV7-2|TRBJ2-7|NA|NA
TGTGCCAGCAGCATTGACAGGCTTTCCTCCTACGAGCAGTACTTC
CASSIDRLSSYEQYF